This T cell receptor (beta chain) was captured in a study of CD8 T cells in ankylosing spondylitis. About this clonotype: The target antigen is unknown.

CDR1 is KGHSH, CDR2 LQKENI, per germline. The CDR3 spans 14 residues. V lost 6 bases, J lost 3 bases, and 7 bases stayed unmatched. Scientists made TCR beta libraries using quantitative 5'-RACE with molecular barcodes. TCRdb re-called the 5' RACE reads with MiXCR, one entry per CDR3 protein. Seen here are some 840,000 distinct CDR3 sequences, 12% observed once, and the top ten hold less than 0.65%. General study findings and limits: Disease-linked clones, CD8+, were relatively rare in peripheral blood. The authors reported significant enrichment of disease-linked clones in matched ankylosing spondylitis synovial fluid. Previous work reported some of these motif variants in the synovial fluid and blood of reactive arthritis. A TCR beta motif of fewer than 10 highly homologous variants seemed to mark ankylosing spondylitis blood.

The receptor's source is a male donor with ankylosing spondylitis. The material sequenced was blood, either unsorted or a sorted T cell fraction (not recorded which). The chain combines TRBV18 with TRBJ1-1, with 7 bases identical to TRBD1. CDR3 in amino acids: CASSEQGRDTEAFF. The CDR3 region has the DNA TGTGCCAGCTCGGAACAGGGGAGGGACACTGAAGCTTTCTTT.